Listed here are 30 T cell receptor beta chains from one sample, sequenced in a study of blood T cell repertoires in COVID-19. TCRdb's table, derived via immunoSEQ multiplex PCR, lists solely in-frame clones and lacks some. This table has approximately 90,000 clones, 70% to 80% appearing once. Specimen: peripheral blood. These receptors all come from a human donor in a cohort sampled during active COVID-19.

A remark on this clone: This CDR3 is also generated by other DNA sequences in the sample. The gene calls are TRBV28 and TRBJ2-5; 9 bases align to TRBD1. J lost 5 bases, V lost 6 bases, and 7 bases had no gene match. CDR1 MDHEN and CDR2 SYDVKM come from the germline V gene. The CDR3 has 14 amino acids. The CDR3 here is CASSKQGAGETQYF. As DNA, the CDR3 is TGTGCCAGCAGCAAACAGGGGGCTGGGGAGACCCAGTACTTC.

This rearrangement joins TRBV19 to TRBJ2-1; TRBD2 agrees at 13 bases. The V gene end was trimmed by 5 bases and the J gene end by 10 bases; junction bases not matched to a gene: 11. The CDR3 runs 16 residues. CDR1 is LNHDA and CDR2 is SQIVND in the germline V gene (reference sequence). CDR3: CASSGSGLAGKWEQFF. As DNA, the CDR3 is TGTGCCAGTAGTGGTTCGGGACTAGCGGGAAAGTGGGAGCAGTTCTTC.

V is TRBV5-1 and J is TRBJ2-7; 8 bases fit TRBD2. This CDR3 has 15 residues. V lost 2 bases to trimming and J lost 4 bases; unmatched junction nucleotides: 8. Germline loops: CDR1 SGHRS, CDR2 YFSETQ. The CDR3 loop is CASSFRAGASYEQYF. DNA for the CDR3: TGCGCCAGCAGCTTCAGAGCGGGAGCTAGTTACGAGCAGTACTTC.

This clone was observed once. The genes are TRBV19 and TRBJ2-4; maybe TRBD1 (6 bases). With 5 bases removed from V and 1 base from J, the gap between germline ends came to 21 bases. In germline, CDR1 is LNHDA, CDR2 SQIVND (reference sequence). The CDR3 extends over 18 amino acids. The DNA of the CDR3 is TGTGCCAGTAGTGAATACAGGGTTATGGGTCGGGCCAAAAACATTCAGTACTTC. It is translated as CASSEYRVMGRAKNIQYF.

This chain links TRBV7-8 with TRBJ2-5, with TRBD1 identical over 9 bases. The CDR3 spans 14 residues. The trim removed 5 bases at V and 0 bases at J, leaving 1 base unmatched. The germline gives CDR1 SGHVS, CDR2 FQNEAQ. CDR3 sequence: CASSRDRDQETQYF. CDR3 sequence (DNA): TGTGCCAGCAGCCGGGACAGGGACCAAGAGACCCAGTACTTC.

The genes are TRBV3-1 (or the pseudogene TRBV3-2) and TRBJ1-4; 7 bases line up with TRBD1. CDR1 is LGHDT, CDR2 YNNKEL, per germline (reference sequence). The V gene end was trimmed by 0 bases and the J gene end by 7 bases; junction bases not matched to a gene: 5. The CDR3 spans 15 residues. The DNA of the CDR3 is TGTGCCAGCAGCCAAGACAGGGGGACGACTGAAAAACTGTTTTTT. As protein: CASSQDRGTTEKLFF.

This chain connects TRBV9 to TRBJ1-1; D is unresolved. The CDR3 runs 16 residues. The germline V gene has CDR1 SGDLS and CDR2 YYNGEE. V was shortened by 5 bases and J by 7 bases, with 24 bases between the two germline ends. CDR3 DNA: TGTGCCAGCAGTGAACTTGCTGGGAGGTTAGCTGATGAAGCTTTCTTT. Amino acid sequence: CASSELAGRLADEAFF.

This clone was seen only once. This chain connects TRBV28 to TRBJ2-3, with 10 bases matching TRBD2. This CDR3 comprises 14 residues. The germline CDR1 and CDR2 sequences are MDHEN and SYDVKM. After removal of 3 bases from V and 6 bases from J, the junction contained 3 bases not matched to a gene. The CDR3 region has the DNA TGTGCCAGCAGTTTGGTAGCGGGAGGTGATACGCAGTATTTT. Its translation is CASSLVAGGDTQYF. Full variable domain (rest looked up from reference TRBV28 and TRBJ2-3): DVKVTQSSRYLVKRTGEKVFLECVQDMDHENMFWYRQDPGLGLRLIYFSYDVKMKEKGDIPEGYSVSREKKERFSLILESASTNQTSMYLCASSLVAGGDTQYFGPGTRLTVL.

Details on this clone: One end of the junction is discordant with germline, which a read error may explain. The chain uses TRBV7-9 and TRBJ1-1, with D possibly being TRBD1 (5 bases). The CDR3 runs 11 residues. CDR1 and CDR2 from the germline V gene are SEHNR and FQNEAQ (reference sequence). CDR3 in amino acids: CASSLGARATF. CDR3 sequence (DNA): TGTGCCAGCAGCTTAGGAGCCAGGGCCACCTTT.

The CDR3, as DNA: TGTGCCAGCAGCCAAGGGAGCGGGAGTATGAACAATGAGCAGTTCTTC. This codes for CASSQGSGSMNNEQFF. The rearrangement joins TRBV4-2 to TRBJ2-1, with 8 bases that match TRBD2. Germline lookup yields CDR1 LGHNA and CDR2 YNFKEQ. Unmatched junction bases numbered 7, after V lost 1 base and J lost 5 bases. The CDR3 covers 16 residues.

The gene calls are TRBV5-5 and TRBJ2-4, with D tentatively TRBD1 (5 bases). The CDR3 has 17 residues. The germline V gene encodes CDR1 SGHKS and CDR2 YYEKEE (reference sequence). Trimming stripped 7 bases from V and 0 bases from J, with 20 bases between. The CDR3 loop reads CASVDSSRTVAKNIQYF. CDR3 bases: TGTGCCAGCGTCGACAGCTCAAGGACGGTAGCCAAAAACATTCAGTACTTC.

This clone showed up just a few times. The CDR3 protein is CASSLEGQKKALHF. CDR3 DNA sequence: TGTGCCAGCAGCTTAGAGGGACAGAAAAAGGCCCTCCACTTT. This chain joins TRBV7-9 and TRBJ1-6; 7 bases map to TRBD1. The CDR3 length is 14 residues. Germline V lookup: CDR1 SEHNR, CDR2 FQNEAQ (reference sequence). The V and J ends lost 1 base and 14 bases, in that order; junction bases with no gene match: 8.

This sequence joins TRBV11-2 and TRBJ2-3, with 9 nucleotides matching TRBD2. Germline V gives CDR1 SGHAT, CDR2 FQNNGV. Trimming took 5 bases from V and 2 from J; bases not matched to a gene: 11. The CDR3 is 17 residues long. The CDR3 DNA reads as TGTGCCAGCAGCCGCACTCTGACTAGCGGCGTCACAGATACGCAGTATTTT. It is translated as CASSRTLTSGVTDTQYF.

This clone has more than one count but fewer than ten. J is TRBJ1-5 and V is TRBV5-4; a weak D match, TRBD1 (6 bases). Germline V gene sequence: CDR1 SGHNT, CDR2 YYREEE (reference sequence). V was shortened by 4 bases and J by 3 bases, with 11 bases between the two germline ends. The length of the CDR3 is 14 residues. The CDR3 DNA reads TGTGCCAGCAGCCCCGGGGGGGCCAATCAGCCCCAGCATTTT. Translating it yields CASSPGGANQPQHF.

This clone was seen more than once but under ten times. The chain has TRBV2 and TRBJ2-7, with D hard to call. Trimming took off 5 bases at V and 3 bases at J, with 8 bases between the two ends. This CDR3 is 12 amino acids long. Per the germline V gene, CDR1 is SNHLY and CDR2 is FYNNEI. The CDR3 here is CASSPQVYEQYF. In DNA, the CDR3 is TGTGCCAGCAGTCCCCAGGTCTACGAGCAGTACTTC. Full variable domain (outside the CDR3, taken from reference TRBV2 and TRBJ2-7): EPEVTQTPSHQVTQMGQEVILRCVPISNHLYFYWYRQILGQKVEFLVSFYNNEISEKSEIFDDQFSVERPDGSNFTLKIRSTKLEDSAMYFCASSPQVYEQYFGPGTRLTVT.

The J gene is TRBJ2-5, the V gene TRBV28, with 8 nucleotides matching TRBD1. After removal of 8 bases from V and 1 base from J, the junction contained 6 bases not matched to a gene. Germline-derived CDR1 and CDR2 are MDHEN and SYDVKM. The CDR3 runs to 14 residues. The CDR3 nucleotides read TGTGCCAGCGCACACGACAGGGGCCAAGAGACCCAGTACTTC. This translates into CASAHDRGQETQYF. Drawing the rest from reference TRBV28 and TRBJ2-5, the complete variable domain is DVKVTQSSRYLVKRTGEKVFLECVQDMDHENMFWYRQDPGLGLRLIYFSYDVKMKEKGDIPEGYSVSREKKERFSLILESASTNQTSMYLCASAHDRGQETQYFGPGTRLLVL.

This clone was counted a few times. The V gene is TRBV7-9, the J gene TRBJ1-1; D call uncertain. CDR3 size: 14 residues. The germline V gene encodes CDR1 SEHNR and CDR2 FQNEAQ (reference sequence). Trimming took off 5 bases at V and 3 bases at J, with 13 bases between the two ends. The CDR3 reads CASSLKGGDTEAFF. The CDR3 DNA is TGTGCCAGCAGCCTAAAAGGTGGAGACACTGAAGCTTTCTTT. Based on the CDR3 plus reference TRBV7-9 and TRBJ1-1, the full variable domain is DTGVSQNPRHKITKRGQNVTFRCDPISEHNRLYWYRQTLGQGPEFLTYFQNEAQLEKSRLLSDRFSAERPKGSFSTLEIQRTEQGDSAMYLCASSLKGGDTEAFFGQGTRLTVV.

The rearrangement links TRBV19 to TRBJ2-7, with D unclear. V was clipped by 0 bases and J by 6 bases, with 12 bases between them. Per the germline V gene, CDR1 is LNHDA and CDR2 is SQIVND (reference sequence). The CDR3 loop spans 14 amino acids. The CDR3, as DNA: TGTGCCAGTAGTATAGAACACCGAGGCTTCGAGCAGTACTTC. It encodes CASSIEHRGFEQYF.

The chain has TRBV7-3 and TRBJ2-3, with 11 positions matching TRBD2. The CDR3 is 16 residues long. The V and J ends lost 5 bases and 8 bases, in that order; junction bases with no gene match: 12. In germline, CDR1 is SGHTA, CDR2 FQGTGA. Written as DNA, the CDR3 is TGTGCCAGCAGCCCCGTAGCGGGAGGGCCAGCTATTACGCAGTATTTT. It translates to CASSPVAGGPAITQYF.

This clone was observed a handful of times. V is TRBV30 and J is TRBJ1-1, with a weak D call TRBD1 (5 bases). The germline CDR1 and CDR2 sequences are GTSNPN and SVGIG (reference sequence). The length of the CDR3 is 11 residues. V shed 4 bases and J shed 7 bases, with 10 bases lying between them. CDR3: CAWISTVEAFF. The CDR3 region has the DNA TGTGCCTGGATATCGACAGTTGAAGCTTTCTTT.

The V and J genes are TRBV10-3 and TRBJ1-5; 8 bases agree with TRBD1. Looked up from germline, CDR1 is ENHRY and CDR2 is SYGVKD. The CDR3 is 13 residues long. V was clipped by 5 bases and J by 4 bases; unmatched bases: 1. The CDR3 DNA reads TGTGCCATCAGTCGGGACAGGAATCAGCCCCAGCATTTT. Translation: CAISRDRNQPQHF.

The CDR3 coding sequence is TGTGCCAGCAGCCAAAAACTCCCGGGACTAGCGGGAGACGAGGGGAGCACAGATACGCAGTATTTT. This sequence encodes CASSQKLPGLAGDEGSTDTQYF. The J gene is TRBJ2-3, the V gene TRBV16; 14 bases align to TRBD2. Germline V CDR1 and CDR2: KGHSY, FQNENV. J gave up 0 bases and V 2 bases, and 16 bases lay outside the gene matches. The CDR3 is made up of 22 amino acids.

The chain combines TRBV6-6 with TRBJ1-2; D is ambiguous. The germline V gene has CDR1 MNHNY and CDR2 SVGAGI (reference sequence). This CDR3 spans 15 amino acids. The V end lost 6 bases, the J end lost 5 bases, and 19 bases lay between the germline ends. The CDR3 reads CASRDPGYSGYGYTF. CDR3 bases: TGTGCCAGCAGAGATCCGGGCTATAGCGGTTATGGCTACACCTTC.

The J gene is TRBJ1-5, the V gene TRBV3-1 (or the pseudogene TRBV3-2), with D unresolved. Germline V gene data show CDR1 as LGHDT and CDR2 as YNNKEL (reference sequence). The CDR3 consists of 15 residues. V lost 1 base to trimming and J lost 0 bases, with 7 bases between them. The chain's CDR3 is CASSQGSISNQPQHF. The CDR3 DNA reads TGTGCCAGCAGCCAAGGTAGTATTAGCAATCAGCCCCAGCATTTT.

The rearrangement joins TRBV5-1 to TRBJ2-5; TRBD2 might be the D (6 bases). CDR1 SGHRS and CDR2 YFSETQ come from the germline V gene. V was shortened by 2 bases and J by 4 bases, with 15 bases between the two germline ends. This CDR3 region has 15 residues. CDR3 bases: TGCGCCAGCAGCTTTTCCGGGACTCCCTTAGAGACCCAGTACTTC. This translates into CASSFSGTPLETQYF.

The chain couples TRBV7-6 to TRBJ2-5; 7 nucleotides agree with TRBD2. The germline V gene encodes CDR1 SGHVS and CDR2 FNYEAQ. The V gene end was trimmed by 3 bases and the J gene end by 5 bases; junction bases not matched to a gene: 3. The CDR3 covers 13 residues. CDR3 sequence reads: CASSFGLVETQYF. Written as DNA, the CDR3 is TGTGCCAGCAGCTTTGGACTAGTGGAGACCCAGTACTTC.

The chain joins TRBV18 to TRBJ2-3; 11 nucleotides line up with TRBD2. The CDR3 loop spans 17 amino acids. V lost 3 bases and J lost 0; bases outside the gene matches: 5. From germline, CDR1 is KGHSH and CDR2 LQKENI. CDR3 loop: CASSPRRTSGSTDTQYF. Written as DNA, the CDR3 is TGTGCCAGCTCACCCCGACGGACTAGCGGGAGCACAGATACGCAGTATTTT. Together with reference TRBV18 and TRBJ2-3, the CDR3 gives the full variable domain: NAGVMQNPRHLVRRRGQEARLRCSPMKGHSHVYWYRQLPEEGLKFMVYLQKENIIDESGMPKERFSAEFPKEGPSILRIQQVVRGDSAAYFCASSPRRTSGSTDTQYFGPGTRLTVL.

CDR3 in amino acids: CASSRQGNIQYF. Written as DNA, the CDR3 is TGTGCCAGCAGCCGACAGGGGAACATTCAGTACTTC. The rearrangement uses TRBV7-2 and TRBJ2-4, with 8 positions matching TRBD1. The CDR3 extends over 12 amino acids. Per the germline V gene, CDR1 is SGHTA and CDR2 is FQGNSA. V shed 5 bases and J 7 bases; nucleotides not matched to a gene: 1.

The chain employs TRBV25-1 and TRBJ2-5; D perhaps matches TRBD1 (6 bases). CDR3 length: 14 residues. CDR1 MGHDK and CDR2 SYGVNS come from the germline V gene. The V end lost 3 bases, the J end lost 5 bases, and 13 bases lay between the germline ends. As DNA, the CDR3 is TGTGCCAGCAGTGACACCAGGGGTCTGGAGACCCAGTACTTC. This sequence encodes CASSDTRGLETQYF.

The rearrangement links TRBV7-2 to TRBJ1-1, with D unclear. Germline CDR1 SGHTA, CDR2 FQGNSA. V was shortened by 5 bases and J by 1 base, with 17 bases between the two germline ends. This CDR3 is 16 amino acids long. The CDR3: CASSPQVGSPNTEAFF. The CDR3 nucleotides read TGTGCCAGCAGCCCCCAGGTCGGCAGCCCGAACACTGAAGCTTTCTTT.